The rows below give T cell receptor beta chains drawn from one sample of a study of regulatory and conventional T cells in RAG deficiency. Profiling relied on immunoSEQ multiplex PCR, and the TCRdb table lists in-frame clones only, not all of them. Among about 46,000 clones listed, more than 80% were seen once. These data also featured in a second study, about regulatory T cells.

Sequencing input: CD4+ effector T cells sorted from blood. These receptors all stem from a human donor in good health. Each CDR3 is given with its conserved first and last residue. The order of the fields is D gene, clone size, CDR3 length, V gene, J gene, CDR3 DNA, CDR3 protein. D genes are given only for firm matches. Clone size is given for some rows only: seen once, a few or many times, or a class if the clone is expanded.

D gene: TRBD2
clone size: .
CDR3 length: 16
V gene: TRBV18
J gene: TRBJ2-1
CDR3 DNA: TGTGCCAGCTCACCTGGAACTAGCGGGACCTACAATGAGCAGTTCTTC
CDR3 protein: CASSPGTSGTYNEQFF

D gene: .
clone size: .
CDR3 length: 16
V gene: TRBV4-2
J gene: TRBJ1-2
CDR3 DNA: TGTGCCAGCAGCCAAGATGTATGGACTTCTAACTATGGCTACACCTTC
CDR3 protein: CASSQDVWTSNYGYTF

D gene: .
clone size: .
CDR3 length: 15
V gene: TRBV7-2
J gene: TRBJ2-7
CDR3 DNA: TGTGCCAGCAGCTTAGCCAGGGGCCCTTCCTACGAGCAGTACTTC
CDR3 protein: CASSLARGPSYEQYF

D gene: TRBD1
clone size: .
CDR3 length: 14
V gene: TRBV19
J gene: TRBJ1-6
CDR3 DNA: TGTGCCAGTAGTGGGACAGGGGGCAGTTCACCCCTCCACTTT
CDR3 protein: CASSGTGGSSPLHF

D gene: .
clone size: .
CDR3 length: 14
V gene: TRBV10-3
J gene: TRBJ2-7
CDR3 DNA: TGTGCCATCAGTGAGGCCTCACCCCCCTACGAGCAGTACTTC
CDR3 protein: CAISEASPPYEQYF

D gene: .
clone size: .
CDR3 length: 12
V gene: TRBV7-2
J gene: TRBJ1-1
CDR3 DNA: TGTGCCAGCAGCTTAGTAACCACTGAAGCTTTCTTT
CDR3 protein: CASSLVTTEAFF

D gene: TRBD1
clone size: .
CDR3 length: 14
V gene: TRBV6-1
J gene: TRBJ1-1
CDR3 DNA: TGTGCCAGCAGTGTGACAGGGTCGGGCACTGAAGCTTTCTTT
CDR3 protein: CASSVTGSGTEAFF

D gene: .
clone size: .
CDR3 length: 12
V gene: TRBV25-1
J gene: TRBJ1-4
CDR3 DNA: TGTGCCAGCAGGGACCGAGGGGAAAAACTGTTTTTT
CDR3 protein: CASRDRGEKLFF

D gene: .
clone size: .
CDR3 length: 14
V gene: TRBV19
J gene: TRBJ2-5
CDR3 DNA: TGTGCCAGCAACCCCACCCGCAACGAAGAGACCCAGTACTTC
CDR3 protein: CASNPTRNEETQYF

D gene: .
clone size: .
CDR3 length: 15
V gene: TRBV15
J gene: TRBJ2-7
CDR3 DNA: TGTGCCACCAGCAGAGTAGGAGGGCAGGGCTACGAGCAGTACTTC
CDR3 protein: CATSRVGGQGYEQYF

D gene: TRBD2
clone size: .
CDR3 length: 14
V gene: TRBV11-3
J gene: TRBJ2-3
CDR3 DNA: TGTGCCAGCAGCCCCGGGGGGGCCGGGGATACGCAGTATTTT
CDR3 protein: CASSPGGAGDTQYF

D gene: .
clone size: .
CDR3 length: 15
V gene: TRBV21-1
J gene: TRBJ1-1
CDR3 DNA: TGTGCCAGCAGCAAACGAAGCAGGGGGCAAACTGAAGCTTTCTTT
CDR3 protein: CASSKRSRGQTEAFF

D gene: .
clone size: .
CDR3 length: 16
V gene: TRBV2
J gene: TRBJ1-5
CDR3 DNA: TGTGCCAGCAGTGTTGGAGGGGTATTTGGCAATCAGCCCCAGCATTTT
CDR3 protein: CASSVGGVFGNQPQHF

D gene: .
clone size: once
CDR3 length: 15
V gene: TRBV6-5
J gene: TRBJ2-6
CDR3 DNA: TGTGCCACCGAGCGACTCAGCTCTGGGGCCAACGTCCTGACTTTC
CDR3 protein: CATERLSSGANVLTF

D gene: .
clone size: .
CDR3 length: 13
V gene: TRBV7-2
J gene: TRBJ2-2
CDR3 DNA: TGTGCCAGCAGCTTTACAGGGACCGGGGAGCTGTTTTTT
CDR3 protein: CASSFTGTGELFF

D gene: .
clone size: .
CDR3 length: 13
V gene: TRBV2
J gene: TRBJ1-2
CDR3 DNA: TGTGCCAGCAGCCGAGACTCCTACTATGGCTACACCTTC
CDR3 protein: CASSRDSYYGYTF

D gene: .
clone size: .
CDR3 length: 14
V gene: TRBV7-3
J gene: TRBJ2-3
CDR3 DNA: TGTGCCAGCAGCCCCGCGGGGGCGAGGGATACGCAGTATTTT
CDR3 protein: CASSPAGARDTQYF

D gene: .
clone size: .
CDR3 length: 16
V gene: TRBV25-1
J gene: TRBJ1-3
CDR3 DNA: TGTGCCAGCAGTGAAAAGACGGCTCGCTCTGGAAACACCATATATTTT
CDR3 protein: CASSEKTARSGNTIYF

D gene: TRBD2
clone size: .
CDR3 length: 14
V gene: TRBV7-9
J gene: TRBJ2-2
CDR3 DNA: TGTGCCAGCAGCCCGGGACTAGGGCCCGGGGAGCTGTTTTTT
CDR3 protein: CASSPGLGPGELFF

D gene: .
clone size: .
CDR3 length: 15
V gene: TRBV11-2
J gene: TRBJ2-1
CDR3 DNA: TGTGCCAGCAGCCCGGTGGCGGAGAGGTACAATGAGCAGTTCTTC
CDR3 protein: CASSPVAERYNEQFF

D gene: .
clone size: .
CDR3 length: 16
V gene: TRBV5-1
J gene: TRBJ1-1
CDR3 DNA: TGCGCCAGCAGCTTGGATTCTTCTCGGGGGAACACTGAAGCTTTCTTT
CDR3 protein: CASSLDSSRGNTEAFF

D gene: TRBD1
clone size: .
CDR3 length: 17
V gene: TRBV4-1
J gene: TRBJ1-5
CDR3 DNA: TGCGCCAGCAGCTTAGGGACAGGGGGGAAGGGCAATCAGCCCCAGCATTTT
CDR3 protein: CASSLGTGGKGNQPQHF

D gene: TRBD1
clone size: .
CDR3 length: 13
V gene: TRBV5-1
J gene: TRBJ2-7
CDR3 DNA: TGCGCCAGCAGCCGTGACAGGGGTTACGAGCAGTACTTC
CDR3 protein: CASSRDRGYEQYF

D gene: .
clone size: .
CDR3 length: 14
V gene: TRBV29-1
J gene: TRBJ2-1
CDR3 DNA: TGCAGCGTGCACACTAGTTCAACCTACAATGAGCAGTTCTTC
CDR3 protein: CSVHTSSTYNEQFF